The source of this T cell receptor beta chain is a study of shared clonotypes between healthy human individuals. Original analysis: Filtering differed, since immunoSEQ gave only junction sequences and no quality scores. Assay: immunoSEQ multiplex PCR; the TCRdb copy retains only in-frame clones and omits some. For V, J and clone size, that table is used; D and trimming come from the DNA. The sample yields fewer than 850,000 clones, approximately 96% seen once. It was CD45RO-negative cells, positively selected for CCR7, that made up naive CD8 cells, with terminally differentiated effector memory CD45RA+ cells excluded. Trimming stripped 5 bases from V and 5 bases from J, with 19 bases between. This CDR3 spans 15 amino acids. Germline CDR1 is SGHVS and CDR2 is FQNEAQ.

Sequencing was performed on naive CD8+ T cells sorted from blood. This receptor was obtained from a man aged 25 to 40 in good health. This chain joins TRBV7-8 and TRBJ2-7; D may match TRBD1 or TRBD2 (5 bases each). CDR3 nucleotides: TGTGCCAGCAGCCCGGGACGCGTTACGGTTAACGAGCAGTACTTC. It codes for CASSPGRVTVNEQYF. The whole variable domain, filled in from reference TRBV7-8 and TRBJ2-7, reads GAGVSQSPRYKVAKRGQDVALRCDPISGHVSLFWYQQALGQGPEFLTYFQNEAQLDKSGLPSDRFFAERPEGSVSTLKIQRTQQEDSAVYLCASSPGRVTVNEQYFGPGTRLTVT.